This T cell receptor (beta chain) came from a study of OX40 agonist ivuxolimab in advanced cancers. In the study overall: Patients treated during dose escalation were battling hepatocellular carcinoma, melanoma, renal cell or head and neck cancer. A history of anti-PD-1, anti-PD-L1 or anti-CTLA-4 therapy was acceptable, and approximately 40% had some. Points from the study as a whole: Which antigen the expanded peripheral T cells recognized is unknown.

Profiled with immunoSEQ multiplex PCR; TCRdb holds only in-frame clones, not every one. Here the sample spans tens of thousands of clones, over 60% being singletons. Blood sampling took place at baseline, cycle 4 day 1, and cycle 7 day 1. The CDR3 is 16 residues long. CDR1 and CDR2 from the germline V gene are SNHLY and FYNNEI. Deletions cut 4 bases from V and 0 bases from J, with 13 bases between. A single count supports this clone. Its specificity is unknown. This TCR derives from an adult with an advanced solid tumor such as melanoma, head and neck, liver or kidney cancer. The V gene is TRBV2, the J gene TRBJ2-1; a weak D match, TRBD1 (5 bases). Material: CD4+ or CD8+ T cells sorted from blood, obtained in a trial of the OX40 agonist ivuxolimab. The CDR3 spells CASSAIGVSSYNEQFF. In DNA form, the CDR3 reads TGTGCCAGCAGTGCCATAGGGGTCAGCTCCTACAATGAGCAGTTCTTC.